These 19 T cell receptor beta chains were sequenced from one sample in a study of T-cell memory formation after mild COVID-19. TCRdb passed the 5' RACE reads through MiXCR, listing each CDR3 protein once. Among almost 350,000 distinct CDR3 sequences, 20% to 25% were seen once, and the ten largest hold around a fifth. The sample was PBMCs or a T cell subset sorted from them (not recorded which). Receptor source: a young man who had mild COVID-19 (a few samples of this study predate the infection). Cell type and time point are not known.

The chain has TRBV6-5 and TRBJ2-2; D is uncertain. CDR1 and CDR2 from the germline V gene are MNHEY and SVGAGI. The CDR3 has 13 amino acids. With 2 bases removed from V and 7 bases from J, the gap between germline ends came to 8 bases. The CDR3 nucleotides are TGTGCCAGCAGTTACACCCGCGGCGGGGAGCTGTTTTTT. Its translation: CASSYTRGGELFF.

The rearrangement joins TRBV28 to TRBJ1-5; no clear D. Between the trimmed V and J ends, which lost 6 bases and 4 bases, there was a span of 19 bases. This CDR3 contains 16 residues. From germline, CDR1 is MDHEN and CDR2 SYDVKM. The CDR3 coding sequence is TGTGCCAGCAGCAACCCGGACTCCCTGACAAATCAGCCCCAGCATTTT. Its protein product is CASSNPDSLTNQPQHF.

This clonotype was observed a handful of times. The chain employs TRBV9 and TRBJ1-2; weak D call: TRBD1 (5 bases). The CDR3 totals 14 residues. The V gene lost 1 base and the J gene lost 0 bases, with 7 bases spanning the gap. Germline V CDR1 and CDR2: SGDLS, YYNGEE. CDR3 region: CASSVQGANYGYTF. CDR3 DNA: TGTGCCAGCAGCGTACAGGGAGCTAACTATGGCTACACCTTC.

As to this clonotype: This sequence may be a read error, since a much larger clone differs from it by one base. The chain is built from TRBV5-1 and TRBJ2-7, with 8 bases lining up with TRBD2. This CDR3 is 13 amino acids long. Germline assignment: CDR1 SGHRS and CDR2 YFSETQ. The V gene end was trimmed by 3 bases and the J gene end by 5 bases; junction bases not matched to a gene: 4. CDR3 sequence: CASSSREGNEQYF. As DNA, the CDR3 is TGCGCCAGCAGCTCCCGGGAGGGTAACGAGCAGTACTTC.

This clonotype was seen more than once but under ten times. This sequence joins TRBV9 and TRBJ2-1; D might be TRBD1 or TRBD2, each matching 5 bases. Germline values: CDR1 SGDLS, CDR2 YYNGEE. The CDR3 length is 16 residues. V was cut by 0 bases and J by 2 bases, with 12 bases left in between. CDR3 in DNA: TGTGCCAGCAGCGTAGCCCTCGGGACCACCTACAATGAGCAGTTCTTC. It codes for CASSVALGTTYNEQFF. The full variable domain, completed using reference TRBV9 and TRBJ2-1, is DSGVTQTPKHLITATGQRVTLRCSPRSGDLSVYWYQQSLDQGLQFLIQYYNGEERAKGNILERFSAQQFPDLHSELNLSSLELGDSALYFCASSVALGTTYNEQFFGPGTRLTVL.

The chain recombines TRBV7-2 with TRBJ1-2; 9 bases fit TRBD1. V shed 5 bases and J 3 bases; nucleotides not matched to a gene: 10. CDR3 length: 16 amino acids. Germline lookup yields CDR1 SGHTA and CDR2 FQGNSA. This CDR3 reads CASSGGGTGIDYGYTF. The CDR3 DNA reads as TGTGCCAGCAGCGGCGGGGGGACAGGGATCGACTATGGCTACACCTTC.

With regard to this clonotype: Germline is not matched at one junction end, which may reflect a read error. V is TRBV6-5 and J is TRBJ2-1; 12 bases are a match to TRBD2. Germline CDR1 MNHEY, CDR2 SVGAGI. CDR3 size: 14 residues. The CDR3 here is CASLGLAGYSEQFF. The CDR3 nucleotides read TGTGCCAGCTTAGGACTAGCGGGGTACAGTGAGCAGTTCTTC.

The J gene is TRBJ1-3, the V gene TRBV18; tentatively, D is TRBD1 (5 bases). CDR3 length: 15 residues. V lost 3 bases and J lost 2, with 11 bases in between. The V gene's germline CDR1 is KGHSH and CDR2 LQKENI. The CDR3 region has the DNA TGTGCCAGCTCACCGAACGGGACCCCTGGAAACACCATATATTTT. Translated, it gives CASSPNGTPGNTIYF.

The rearrangement links TRBV6-2 or TRBV6-3 to TRBJ2-5; a possible D gene is TRBD1 (6 bases). This CDR3 has 16 residues. V lost 9 bases and J lost 0, with 20 bases in between. Germline V gives CDR1 MNHEY, CDR2 SVGEGT. The CDR3 protein is CASQPLEDSHQETQYF. CDR3 DNA sequence: TGTGCCAGTCAGCCTCTTGAGGACAGTCACCAAGAGACCCAGTACTTC.

The gene calls are TRBV9 and TRBJ2-3, with D hard to call. V shed 0 bases and J shed 2 bases, with 7 bases lying between them. Germline CDR1 SGDLS, CDR2 YYNGEE. The CDR3 is made up of 14 amino acids. The CDR3 here is CASSVDWNTDTQYF. For the CDR3, the DNA is TGTGCCAGCAGCGTAGACTGGAACACAGATACGCAGTATTTT.

This chain links TRBV5-1 with TRBJ2-1, with a tentative D call TRBD2 (6 bases). V gave up 2 bases and J gave up 5 bases, with 17 bases separating them. Germline V gene sequence: CDR1 SGHRS, CDR2 YFSETQ. The CDR3 spans 16 residues. The CDR3 DNA follows: TGCGCCAGCAGCTTCCGGGACTCGCGACCCGACAATGAGCAGTTCTTC. Protein sequence: CASSFRDSRPDNEQFF.

V and J are TRBV7-2 and TRBJ2-3, with a possible D match to TRBD1 (6 bases). The germline V gene has CDR1 SGHTA and CDR2 FQGNSA. This CDR3 region has 15 residues. Trimming took off 5 bases at V and 3 bases at J, with 15 bases between the two ends. The CDR3 loop is CASSPRTVSTDTQYF. The DNA of the CDR3 is TGTGCCAGCAGCCCGAGGACAGTCTCTACAGATACGCAGTATTTT.

The chain is built from TRBV12-3 or TRBV12-4 and TRBJ2-2; TRBD1 agrees at 9 bases. The CDR3 is 15 amino acids. Trimming took 2 bases from V and 7 from J; bases not matched to a gene: 5. The CDR3 coding sequence is TGTGCCAGCAGTTTATGGGGGACAGGGTTCGGGGAGCTGTTTTTT. Translating gives CASSLWGTGFGELFF.

The CDR3 DNA reads TGTGCCAGCAGCGTAGGGTGGATAGATACGCAGTATTTT. Its protein is CASSVGWIDTQYF. The chain employs TRBV9 and TRBJ2-3; the D is unclear. Trimming took off 0 bases at V and 5 bases at J, with 7 bases between the two ends. The CDR3 is made up of 13 amino acids. CDR1 and CDR2 from the germline V gene are SGDLS and YYNGEE.

This chain links TRBV6-5 with TRBJ1-1; weak D call: TRBD1 (5 bases). V shed 0 bases and J shed 6 bases, with 23 bases lying between them. Germline V lookup: CDR1 MNHEY, CDR2 SVGAGI. The CDR3 is 18 amino acids. The CDR3 here is CASSYSLGGALRDAEAFF. The CDR3 bases are TGTGCCAGCAGTTACTCGTTGGGAGGGGCACTTCGGGATGCTGAAGCTTTCTTT.

Many counts were recorded for this clonotype. The V and J genes are TRBV7-2 and TRBJ2-1; 7 bases align to TRBD2. Losses at the gene ends were 1 base for V and 0 bases for J; bases not matched to a gene: 3. Per germline, CDR1 SGHTA and CDR2 FQGNSA. This CDR3 region has 16 residues. The CDR3 is CASSLGRGSSYNEQFF. CDR3 coding DNA: TGTGCCAGCAGCTTAGGCCGCGGGAGCTCCTACAATGAGCAGTTCTTC. The variable domain in full, with the rest retrieved from reference TRBV7-2 and TRBJ2-1, is GAGVSQSPSNKVTEKGKDVELRCDPISGHTALYWYRQSLGQGLEFLIYFQGNSAPDKSGLPSDRFSAERTGGSVSTLTIQRTQQEDSAVYLCASSLGRGSSYNEQFFGPGTRLTVL.

V and J are TRBV7-9 and TRBJ1-1; 10 bases agree with TRBD1. Germline V gene data show CDR1 as SEHNR and CDR2 as FQNEAQ (reference sequence). The CDR3 length is 13 residues. The ends lost 5 bases at V and 4 bases at J; junction bases unmatched: 1. The CDR3 bases are TGTGCCAGCAGCAGACAGGGGGCCACTGAAGCTTTCTTT. Its protein is CASSRQGATEAFF.

The DNA for the CDR3 is TGTGCCAGCAGCTCTCACCCGAACCTTTACGATGAGCAGTTCTTC. This sequence encodes CASSSHPNLYDEQFF. The chain uses TRBV21-1 and TRBJ2-1. TRBV21-1 has pseudogene status. This CDR3 has 15 amino acids.

In this sample, this clonotype turned up a few times. V gene TRBV7-2 combines with J gene TRBJ2-3; either TRBD1 or TRBD2 may supply D (5 bases each). There are 14 residues in the CDR3. V gave up 6 bases and J gave up 6 bases, with 16 bases separating them. CDR1 and CDR2 from the germline V gene are SGHTA and FQGNSA. CDR3 protein: CASSPGLAYDTQYF. CDR3 DNA: TGTGCCAGCAGTCCGGGGCTAGCTTACGATACGCAGTATTTT.